A few counts support the clone carrying this T cell receptor beta chain. Unmatched junction bases numbered 7, after V lost 7 bases and J lost 2 bases. The CDR3 runs to 16 residues. Germline values: CDR1 SEHNR, CDR2 FQNEAQ (reference sequence). In the authors' workflow: Amplification with reference gene primers provided the estimates of nucleated cell counts. TCRdb's copy holds only in-frame clones and misses some; the assay was immunoSEQ multiplex PCR. V, J and clone size are taken as reported in that table, and D and trimming were inferred from the DNA itself. This table has 100,000 to 150,000 clones, over 75% appearing once. The entry originates in a study of blood T cell repertoires in COVID-19.

What was sequenced was peripheral blood. The chain combines TRBV7-9 with TRBJ1-3; the match to TRBD1 covers 11 bases. The clonotype comes from an elderly man with active or convalescent COVID-19. CDR3 protein: CASNPGQGATGNTIYF. DNA of the CDR3: TGTGCCAGCAACCCCGGACAGGGGGCGACTGGAAACACCATATATTTT. Full variable domain (missing parts from reference TRBV7-9 and TRBJ1-3): DTGVSQNPRHKITKRGQNVTFRCDPISEHNRLYWYRQTLGQGPEFLTYFQNEAQLEKSRLLSDRFSAERPKGSFSTLEIQRTEQGDSAMYLCASNPGQGATGNTIYFGEGSWLTVV.